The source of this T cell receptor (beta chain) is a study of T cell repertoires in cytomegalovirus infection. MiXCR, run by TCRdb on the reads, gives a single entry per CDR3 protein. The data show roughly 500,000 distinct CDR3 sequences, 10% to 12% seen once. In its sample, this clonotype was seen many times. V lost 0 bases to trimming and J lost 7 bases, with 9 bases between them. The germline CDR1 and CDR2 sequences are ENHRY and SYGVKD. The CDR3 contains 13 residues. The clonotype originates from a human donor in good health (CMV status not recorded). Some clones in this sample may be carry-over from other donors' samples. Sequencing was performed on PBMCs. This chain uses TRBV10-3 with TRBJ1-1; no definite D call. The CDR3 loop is CAISESEVGEAFF. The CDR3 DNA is TGTGCCATCAGTGAGTCCGAGGTGGGTGAAGCTTTCTTT.